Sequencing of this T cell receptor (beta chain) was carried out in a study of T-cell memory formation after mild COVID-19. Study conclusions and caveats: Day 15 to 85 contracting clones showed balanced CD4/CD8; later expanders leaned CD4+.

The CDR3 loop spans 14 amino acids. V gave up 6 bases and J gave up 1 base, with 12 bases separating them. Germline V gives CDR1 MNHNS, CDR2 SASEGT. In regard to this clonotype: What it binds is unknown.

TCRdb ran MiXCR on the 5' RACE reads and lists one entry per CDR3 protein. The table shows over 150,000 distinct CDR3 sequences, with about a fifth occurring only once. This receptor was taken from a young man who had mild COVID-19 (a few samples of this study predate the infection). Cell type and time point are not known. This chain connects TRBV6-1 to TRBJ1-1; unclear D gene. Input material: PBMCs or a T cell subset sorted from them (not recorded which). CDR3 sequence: CASRARRENTEAFF. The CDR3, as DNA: TGTGCCAGCAGGGCTCGACGAGAGAACACTGAAGCTTTCTTT.